This record concerns one TCR beta chain sequence. Sequenced by immunoSEQ multiplex PCR; TCRdb stores in-frame clones only, minus some. Of approximately 94,000 clones in the sample, 90% to 96% are singletons; the top ten hold roughly 0.36%. These data come from a study of technical replicates of blood from four donors. The germline V and J ends were trimmed by 1 base and 5 bases, with 5 bases remaining between them. CDR3 length: 13 amino acids. Looked up from germline, CDR1 is SGHTA and CDR2 is FQGNSA. The TCR sequence derives from a human donor in good health. Sequenced input: T cells isolated from PBMCs. The J gene is TRBJ1-4, the V gene TRBV7-2; D gene ambiguous. CDR3 DNA: TGTGCCAGCAGCTTAGTCGTAAATGAAAAACTGTTTTTT. The encoded protein is CASSLVVNEKLFF.